This T cell receptor beta chain was sequenced in a study of blood T cell repertoires in COVID-19. Germline V CDR1 and CDR2: MDHEN, SYDVKM. Trimming removed 5 bases at V and 0 bases at J, with 13 bases between. The CDR3 sequence is 16 residues long. Here immunoSEQ multiplex PCR was the method, and the copy in TCRdb shows in-frame clones only, minus some. The sample has some 250,000 clones; about nine tenths are singletons. This sequence originates from a man between 18 and 29 years old who had recovered from COVID-19. V is TRBV28 and J is TRBJ1-4, with D tentatively TRBD1 (5 bases). Sequencing was done on a sample of PBMCs or T cells enriched from blood (not recorded which). The DNA for the CDR3 is TGTGCCAGCAGTCCCCCCCACAGGCCAACTAATGAAAAACTGTTTTTT. Protein sequence: CASSPPHRPTNEKLFF.